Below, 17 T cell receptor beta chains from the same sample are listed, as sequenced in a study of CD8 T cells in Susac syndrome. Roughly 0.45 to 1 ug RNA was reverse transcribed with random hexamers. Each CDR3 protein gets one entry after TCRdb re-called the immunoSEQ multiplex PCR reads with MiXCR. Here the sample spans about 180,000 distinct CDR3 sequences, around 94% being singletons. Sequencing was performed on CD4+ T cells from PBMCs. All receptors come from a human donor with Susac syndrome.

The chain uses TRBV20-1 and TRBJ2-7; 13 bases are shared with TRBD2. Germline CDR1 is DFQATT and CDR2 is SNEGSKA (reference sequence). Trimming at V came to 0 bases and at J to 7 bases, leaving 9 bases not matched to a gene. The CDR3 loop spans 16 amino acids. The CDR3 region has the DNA TGCAGTGCTAGAGACTCCACTAGCGGGGGGGCACAAGAGCAGTACTTC. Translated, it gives CSARDSTSGGAQEQYF.

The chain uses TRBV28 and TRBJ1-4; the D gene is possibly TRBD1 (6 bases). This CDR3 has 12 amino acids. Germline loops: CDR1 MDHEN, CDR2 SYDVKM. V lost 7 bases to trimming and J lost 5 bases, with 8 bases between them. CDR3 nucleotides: TGTGCCAGCACTCAGGGGAATGAAAAACTGTTTTTT. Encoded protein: CASTQGNEKLFF.

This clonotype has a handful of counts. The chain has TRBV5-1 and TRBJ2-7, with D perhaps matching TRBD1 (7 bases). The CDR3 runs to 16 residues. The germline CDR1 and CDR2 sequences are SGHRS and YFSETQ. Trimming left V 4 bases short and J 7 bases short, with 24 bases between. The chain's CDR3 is CASSPAPAGGPGEQYF. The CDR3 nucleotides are TGCGCCAGCAGCCCGGCCCCGGCAGGGGGGCCGGGAGAGCAGTACTTC.

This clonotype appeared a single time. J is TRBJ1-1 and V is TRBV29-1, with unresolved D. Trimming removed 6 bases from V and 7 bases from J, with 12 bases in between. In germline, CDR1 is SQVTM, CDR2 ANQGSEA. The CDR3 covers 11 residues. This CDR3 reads CSVQPRGEAFF. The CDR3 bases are TGCAGCGTGCAACCTCGAGGTGAAGCTTTCTTT.

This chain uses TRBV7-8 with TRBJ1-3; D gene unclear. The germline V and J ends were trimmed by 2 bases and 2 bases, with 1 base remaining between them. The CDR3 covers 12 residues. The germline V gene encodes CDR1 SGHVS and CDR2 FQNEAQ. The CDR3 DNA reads TGTGCCAGCAGCTTAACTGGAAACACCATATATTTT. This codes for CASSLTGNTIYF.

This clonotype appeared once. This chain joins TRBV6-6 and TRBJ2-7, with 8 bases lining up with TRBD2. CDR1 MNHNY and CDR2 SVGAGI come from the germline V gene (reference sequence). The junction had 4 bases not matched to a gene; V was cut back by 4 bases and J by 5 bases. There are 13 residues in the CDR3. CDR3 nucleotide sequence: TGTGCCAGCAGTTCCGGACTAGCTGACGAGCAGTACTTC. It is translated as CASSSGLADEQYF.

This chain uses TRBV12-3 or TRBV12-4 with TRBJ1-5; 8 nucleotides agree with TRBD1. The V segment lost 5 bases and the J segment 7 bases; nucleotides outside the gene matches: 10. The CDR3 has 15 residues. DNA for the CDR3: TGTGCCAGCAGTCAGACAGGGGCCGTTAACCAGCCCCAGCATTTT. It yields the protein CASSQTGAVNQPQHF.

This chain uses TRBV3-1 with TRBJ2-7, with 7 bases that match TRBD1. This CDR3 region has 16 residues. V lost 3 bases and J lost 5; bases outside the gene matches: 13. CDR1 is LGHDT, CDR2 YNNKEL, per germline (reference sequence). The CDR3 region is CASSQPLSNRGDEQYF. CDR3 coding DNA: TGTGCCAGCAGCCAGCCCCTAAGCAACAGGGGCGACGAGCAGTACTTC.

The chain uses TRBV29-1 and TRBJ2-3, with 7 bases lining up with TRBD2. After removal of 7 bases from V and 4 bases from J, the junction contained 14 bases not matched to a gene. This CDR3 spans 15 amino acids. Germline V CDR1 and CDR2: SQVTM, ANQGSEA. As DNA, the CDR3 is TGCAGCGCCGGTGGGGGAGCGGGGAGGGCAGATACGCAGTATTTT. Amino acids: CSAGGGAGRADTQYF.

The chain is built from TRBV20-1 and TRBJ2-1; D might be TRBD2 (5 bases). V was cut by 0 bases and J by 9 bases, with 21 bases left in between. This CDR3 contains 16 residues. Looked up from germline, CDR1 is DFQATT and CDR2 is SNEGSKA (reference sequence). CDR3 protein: CSARDLSRTSIGEQFF. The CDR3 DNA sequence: TGCAGTGCTAGAGATCTTTCCCGAACTAGTATCGGTGAGCAGTTCTTC.

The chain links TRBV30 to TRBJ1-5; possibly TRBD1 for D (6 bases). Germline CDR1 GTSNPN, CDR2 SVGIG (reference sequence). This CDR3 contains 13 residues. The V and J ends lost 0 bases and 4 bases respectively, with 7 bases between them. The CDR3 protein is CAWSVQGNQPQHF. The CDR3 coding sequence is TGTGCCTGGAGTGTACAGGGAAATCAGCCCCAGCATTTT.

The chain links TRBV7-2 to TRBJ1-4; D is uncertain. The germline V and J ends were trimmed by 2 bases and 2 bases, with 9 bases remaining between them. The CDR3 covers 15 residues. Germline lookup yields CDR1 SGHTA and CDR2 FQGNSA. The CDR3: CASSLTGPTNEKLFF. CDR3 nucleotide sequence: TGTGCCAGCAGCTTAACGGGCCCCACTAATGAAAAACTGTTTTTT. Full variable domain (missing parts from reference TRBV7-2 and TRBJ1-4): GAGVSQSPSNKVTEKGKDVELRCDPISGHTALYWYRQSLGQGLEFLIYFQGNSAPDKSGLPSDRFSAERTGGSVSTLTIQRTQQEDSAVYLCASSLTGPTNEKLFFGSGTQLSVL.

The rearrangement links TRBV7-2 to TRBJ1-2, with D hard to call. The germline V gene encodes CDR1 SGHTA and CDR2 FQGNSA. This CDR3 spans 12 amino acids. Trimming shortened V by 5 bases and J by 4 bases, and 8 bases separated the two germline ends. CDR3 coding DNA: TGTGCCAGCAGCCTTGTTGGCTATGGCTACACCTTC. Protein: CASSLVGYGYTF.

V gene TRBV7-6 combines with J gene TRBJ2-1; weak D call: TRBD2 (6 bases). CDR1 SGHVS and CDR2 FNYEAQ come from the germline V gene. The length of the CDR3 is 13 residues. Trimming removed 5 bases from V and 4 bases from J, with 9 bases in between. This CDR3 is CASSPREYNEQFF. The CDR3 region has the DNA TGTGCCAGCAGCCCCCGGGAGTACAATGAGCAGTTCTTC.

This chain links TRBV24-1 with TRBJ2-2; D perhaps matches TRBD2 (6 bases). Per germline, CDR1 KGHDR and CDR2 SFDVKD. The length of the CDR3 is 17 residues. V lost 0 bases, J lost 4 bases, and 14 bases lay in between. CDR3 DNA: TGTGCCACCAGTGATTTGAAGCGGAGGGGCGGCACCGGGGAGCTGTTTTTT. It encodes CATSDLKRRGGTGELFF.

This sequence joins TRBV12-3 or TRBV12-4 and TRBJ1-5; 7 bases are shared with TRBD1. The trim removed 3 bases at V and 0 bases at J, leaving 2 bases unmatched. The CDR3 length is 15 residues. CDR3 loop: CASSFRDSSNQPQHF. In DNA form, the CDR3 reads TGTGCCAGCAGTTTCCGGGACAGTAGCAATCAGCCCCAGCATTTT.

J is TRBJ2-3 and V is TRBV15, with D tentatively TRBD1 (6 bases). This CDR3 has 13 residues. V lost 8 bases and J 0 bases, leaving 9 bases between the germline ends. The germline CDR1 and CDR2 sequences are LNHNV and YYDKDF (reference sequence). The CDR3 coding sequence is TGTGCCACCGGACAGATTAGCACAGATACGCAGTATTTT. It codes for CATGQISTDTQYF. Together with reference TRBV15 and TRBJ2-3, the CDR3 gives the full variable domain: DAMVIQNPRYQVTQFGKPVTLSCSQTLNHNVMYWYQQKSSQAPKLLFHYYDKDFNNEADTPDNFQSRRPNTSFCFLDIRSPGLGDTAMYLCATGQISTDTQYFGPGTRLTVL.